One sample yielded the 8 T cell receptor beta chains listed below, sequenced in a study of blood T cell repertoires in COVID-19. Clones were read by immunoSEQ multiplex PCR, and TCRdb kept only the in-frame ones, dropping some. The sample carries tens of thousands of clones, 89% recorded once. The sequencing sample was made of peripheral blood. The receptors were gathered from a human donor in a cohort sampled during active COVID-19.

The genes are TRBV3-1 (or the pseudogene TRBV3-2) and TRBJ2-1; 11 bases match TRBD2. Germline trimming cut 8 bases from V and 5 bases from J; bases unmatched to any gene: 5. Germline-derived CDR1 and CDR2 are LGHDT and YNNKEL (reference sequence). This CDR3 spans 14 amino acids. This CDR3 reads CASEPGLADNEQFF. In DNA form, the CDR3 reads TGTGCCAGCGAACCGGGACTAGCGGACAATGAGCAGTTCTTC.

The chain carries TRBV5-1 and TRBJ2-3, with 12 bases that match TRBD2. The length of the CDR3 is 16 residues. Germline V gene data show CDR1 as SGHRS and CDR2 as YFSETQ. V was clipped by 4 bases and J by 2 bases; unmatched bases: 5. DNA for the CDR3: TGCGCCAGCAGCCCCCGGACTAGCGGGATCACAGATACGCAGTATTTT. This gives the protein CASSPRTSGITDTQYF.

V is TRBV9 and J is TRBJ1-3; D may be TRBD1 (5 bases). This CDR3 spans 16 amino acids. V was clipped by 2 bases and J by 0 bases, with 12 bases between them. Germline-derived CDR1 and CDR2 are SGDLS and YYNGEE. The CDR3: CASSVGGTVSGNTIYF. Here the CDR3 DNA reads TGTGCCAGCAGCGTTGGGGGGACCGTCTCTGGAAACACCATATATTTT.

The chain links TRBV19 to TRBJ2-1; 9 bases are shared with TRBD1. The CDR3 is made up of 16 amino acids. Germline lookup yields CDR1 LNHDA and CDR2 SQIVND (reference sequence). Germline trimming cut 4 bases from V and 5 bases from J; bases unmatched to any gene: 9. CDR3 loop: CASSTYTGTGNNEQFF. The CDR3 DNA reads TGTGCCAGTAGTACCTATACCGGGACAGGGAACAATGAGCAGTTCTTC.

This chain joins TRBV6-6 and TRBJ1-1; perhaps TRBD1 as D (6 bases). Germline lookup yields CDR1 MNHNY and CDR2 SVGAGI (reference sequence). CDR3 length: 14 amino acids. V was trimmed by 2 bases and J by 4 bases, leaving 11 bases between them. CDR3 nucleotides: TGTGCCAGCAGTTACAGAGGGGGGGGCACTGAAGCTTTCTTT. Encoded protein: CASSYRGGGTEAFF.

The V gene is TRBV29-1, the J gene TRBJ1-2; 7 nucleotides align to TRBD1. Germline V CDR1 and CDR2: SQVTM, ANQGSEA. J gave up 7 bases and V 4 bases, and 24 bases lay outside the gene matches. The CDR3 has 18 amino acids. CDR3 nucleotides: TGCAGCGTTGGGCCTCCGTCTGAGGTTTCGGAGGGGGCGCCTGGCTACACCTTC. It translates to CSVGPPSEVSEGAPGYTF.

This chain's CDR3 is CASSYVRGETQYF. The CDR3 nucleotides read TGTGCCAGCAGTTACGTCAGGGGGGAGACCCAGTACTTC. The chain couples TRBV6-2 or TRBV6-3 to TRBJ2-5, with 7 bases identical to TRBD1. The CDR3 sequence is 13 residues long. V gave up 2 bases and J gave up 5 bases; unmatched junction bases: 2. Germline CDR1 MNHEY, CDR2 SVGEGT.

V is TRBV4-1 and J is TRBJ2-3; the match to TRBD2 covers 11 bases. Trimming took 5 bases from V and 0 from J; bases not matched to a gene: 13. This CDR3 is 19 amino acids long. CDR1 and CDR2 from the germline V gene are MGHRA and YSYEKL. In DNA form, the CDR3 reads TGCGCCAGCAGCTTACGGACTAGCGGGTTGGGCCCCAGCACAGATACGCAGTATTTT. Encoded protein: CASSLRTSGLGPSTDTQYF.